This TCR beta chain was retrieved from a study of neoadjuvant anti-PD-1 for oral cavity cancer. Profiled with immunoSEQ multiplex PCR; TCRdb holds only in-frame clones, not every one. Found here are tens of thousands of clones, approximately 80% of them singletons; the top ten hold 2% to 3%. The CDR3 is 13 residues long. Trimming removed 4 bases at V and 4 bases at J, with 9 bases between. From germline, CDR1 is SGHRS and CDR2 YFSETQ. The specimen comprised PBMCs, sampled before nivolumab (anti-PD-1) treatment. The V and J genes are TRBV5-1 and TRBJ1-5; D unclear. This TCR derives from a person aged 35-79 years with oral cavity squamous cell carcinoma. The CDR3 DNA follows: TGCGCCAGCAGCCCCGACCCAAATCAGCCCCAGCATTTT. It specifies CASSPDPNQPQHF.